The 14 T cell receptor beta chains in this list originate from one sample, sequenced in a study of radiation and T cells in renal cell carcinoma. The sample's time point: blood 4 weeks post-SBRT, at nephrectomy. Treatment here: 15 Gy SBRT to primary tumor, nephrectomy 4 weeks later. Method: immunoSEQ multiplex PCR; TCRdb's copy keeps in-frame clones and lacks some. The table records some 80,000 clones, approximately 82% of them present only once. The sequencing used blood, collected from a patient whose treatment included radiotherapy and nephrectomy. The receptors were sampled from a woman aged 55 to 70 with renal cell carcinoma.

The chain is built from TRBV5-6 and TRBJ1-5, with 12 bases aligning to TRBD1. This CDR3 comprises 16 residues. With 3 bases clipped from V and 4 bases from J, the junction kept 5 bases outside the gene matches. Germline CDR1 and CDR2: SGHDT and YYEEEE. CDR3 DNA sequence: TGTGCCAGCAGCTCGGGACAGGGGGCGAGAAATCAGCCCCAGCATTTT. It encodes CASSSGQGARNQPQHF.

The chain employs TRBV7-9 and TRBJ2-3; D is uncertain. Trimming removed 5 bases from V and 1 base from J, with 13 bases in between. Germline V lookup: CDR1 SEHNR, CDR2 FQNEAQ (reference sequence). The CDR3 consists of 15 residues. The CDR3 loop is CASSPWQGRTDTQYF. Here the CDR3 DNA reads TGTGCCAGCAGCCCGTGGCAAGGCCGCACAGATACGCAGTATTTT.

V gene TRBV6-5 combines with J gene TRBJ2-7; tentative D call: TRBD2 (6 bases). This CDR3 comprises 15 residues. With 0 bases removed from V and 3 bases from J, the gap between germline ends came to 12 bases. CDR1 MNHEY and CDR2 SVGAGI come from the germline V gene. CDR3 residues: CASSYSRDQGYEQYF. The DNA for the CDR3 is TGTGCCAGCAGTTACTCGCGGGACCAGGGCTACGAGCAGTACTTC.

J is TRBJ1-6 and V is TRBV7-2; TRBD1 is a possible D gene (5 bases). Germline assignment: CDR1 SGHTA and CDR2 FQGNSA. CDR3 size: 17 residues. Deletions cut 1 base from V and 7 bases from J, with 17 bases between. Here the CDR3 reads CASSLVGGRGSNSPLHF. The CDR3 nucleotides are TGTGCCAGCAGCTTAGTTGGAGGGCGGGGGTCCAATTCACCCCTCCACTTT.

This clone appeared once. The rearrangement joins TRBV15 to TRBJ2-3; the D call may be TRBD1 or TRBD2 (6 bases each). Per the germline V gene, CDR1 is LNHNV and CDR2 is YYDKDF (reference sequence). This CDR3 contains 16 residues. Trimming removed 1 base from V and 1 base from J, with 12 bases in between. CDR3 protein: CATSRGMGGGTDTQYF. CDR3 in DNA: TGTGCCACCAGCAGAGGTATGGGGGGCGGCACAGATACGCAGTATTTT.

The chain joins TRBV28 to TRBJ2-7, with D hard to call. The germline V gene has CDR1 MDHEN and CDR2 SYDVKM. The CDR3 covers 11 residues. The V end was cut by 2 bases, the J end by 9 bases, with 8 bases between. The CDR3 DNA reads TGTGCCAGCAGTTTAAGAGACGGGCAGTACTTC. The encoded protein is CASSLRDGQYF.

This chain joins TRBV10-1 and TRBJ1-4; TRBD1 matches 8 bases. Trimming cost V 6 bases and J 3 bases; bases outside gene matches: 6. Germline CDR1 reads WNHNN; CDR2 reads SYGVQD (reference sequence). This CDR3 region has 15 residues. The CDR3 DNA is TGCGCCAGCAGGAGGACAGGGTTTGCTAATGAAAAACTGTTTTTT. It translates to CASRRTGFANEKLFF.

This chain connects TRBV10-1 to TRBJ1-4, with D perhaps TRBD1 (6 bases). The V end lost 6 bases, the J end lost 8 bases, and 22 bases lay between the germline ends. Germline V gene lookup returns CDR1 WNHNN and CDR2 SYGVQD (reference sequence). The CDR3 covers 16 residues. As DNA, the CDR3 is TGCGCCAGCAGCTCCGACAGGACCGGGCTGAACGAAAAACTGTTTTTT. Translated, it gives CASSSDRTGLNEKLFF.

V usage is TRBV5-1 and J usage is TRBJ2-7; no clear D. V was trimmed by 4 bases and J by 5 bases, leaving 10 bases between them. CDR3 length: 12 residues. The germline V gene has CDR1 SGHRS and CDR2 YFSETQ. The CDR3 DNA reads TGCGCCAGCAGCCGCCCCTCAGACGAGCAGTACTTC. Its protein is CASSRPSDEQYF. Drawing the rest from reference TRBV5-1 and TRBJ2-7, the complete variable domain is KAGVTQTPRYLIKTRGQQVTLSCSPISGHRSVSWYQQTPGQGLQFLFEYFSETQRNKGNFPGRFSGRQFSNSRSEMNVSTLELGDSALYLCASSRPSDEQYFGPGTRLTVT.

This chain uses TRBV6-6 with TRBJ2-3; D is uncertain. V was cut by 6 bases and J by 2 bases, with 3 bases left in between. Germline V lookup: CDR1 MNHNY, CDR2 SVGAGI (reference sequence). The CDR3 has 11 amino acids. The CDR3 region is CASRLTDTQYF. The CDR3 DNA reads as TGTGCCAGCAGGCTCACAGATACGCAGTATTTT.

The chain couples TRBV21-1 to TRBJ2-7; no DNA check was done on the table's D call, TRBD1. TRBV21-1 is termed a pseudogene. This CDR3 is 15 amino acids long. CDR3 loop: CASSKRDRSSYEQYF. The CDR3 nucleotides read TGTGCCAGCAGCAAACGGGACAGGTCCTCCTACGAGCAGTACTTC.

The chain has TRBV28 and TRBJ1-1, with TRBD1 matching 8 bases. Germline-derived CDR1 and CDR2 are MDHEN and SYDVKM. The CDR3 totals 15 residues. J was trimmed by 1 base and V by 7 bases; bases with no gene match: 8. CDR3: CASNPDRGKNTEAFF. CDR3 nucleotides: TGTGCCAGCAACCCCGACAGGGGTAAGAACACTGAAGCTTTCTTT.

The chain is built from TRBV9 and TRBJ1-6; D is perhaps TRBD1 (6 bases). Germline V gene lookup returns CDR1 SGDLS and CDR2 YYNGEE. The CDR3 length is 17 residues. Trimming took 2 bases from V and 4 from J, leaving 16 bases between them. The CDR3 loop is CASSVAGDTRYNSPLHF. CDR3 bases: TGTGCCAGCAGCGTTGCGGGGGACACGCGTTATAATTCACCCCTCCACTTT. Drawing the rest from reference TRBV9 and TRBJ1-6, the complete variable domain is DSGVTQTPKHLITATGQRVTLRCSPRSGDLSVYWYQQSLDQGLQFLIQYYNGEERAKGNILERFSAQQFPDLHSELNLSSLELGDSALYFCASSVAGDTRYNSPLHFGNGTRLTVT.

The table lists this clone with a count of one. The V gene is TRBV28, the J gene TRBJ1-4, with TRBD1 identical over 9 bases. Germline CDR1 MDHEN, CDR2 SYDVKM. The CDR3 contains 14 residues. Trimming took 6 bases from V and 4 from J; bases not matched to a gene: 3. Here the CDR3 reads CASRRTGDNEKLFF. DNA for the CDR3: TGTGCCAGCAGGCGGACAGGGGATAATGAAAAACTGTTTTTT.